The T cell receptor (beta chain) under discussion was sequenced for a study of blood T cells in healthy people across ages. Germline CDR1 reads SQVTM; CDR2 reads ANQGSEA. Trimming cost V 4 bases and J 3 bases; bases outside gene matches: 6. The CDR3 is made up of 13 amino acids. It was with a sample-barcoded 5' primer and a J-beta primer mix that a second PCR of roughly 7 to 12 cycles was run. TCRdb redid the calling of the 5' RACE reads with MiXCR, one entry per CDR3 protein. Of roughly 800,000 distinct CDR3 sequences listed, 58% were seen once; the top ten hold about 20%. Source material: blood. The TCR was taken from a man under 40 in good health. The genes are TRBV29-1 and TRBJ2-7; TRBD2 matches 7 bases. CDR3 protein: CSVGEGRIYEQYF. For the CDR3, the DNA is TGCAGCGTTGGGGAGGGGCGCATCTACGAGCAGTACTTC.